Detailed here is one TCR beta chain. This clonotype showed up many times. The antigen this receptor binds is unknown. Within one base of it there is no much larger clone, and no base qualities were kept. The study was a case-control design nested within a healthcare worker cohort in London, UK, with weekly nasopharyngeal swab PCR tests and blood sampling. Between 23 and 31 March 2020, the week of the UK lockdown, healthcare workers were enrolled and then followed up weekly for as long as 16 weeks. The sample is drawn from a study of early T cells in non-severe SARS-CoV-2 infection (dated by TCRdb to the early 2020s). Regarding the study in general: Because TCR sequencing was done on bulk RNA from unsorted whole blood, the alpha and beta chains could not be paired.

The cysteine opens and the phenylalanine closes a CDR3 of 11 amino acids. The kept DNA is CDR3 alone, 33 bases in frame from the first base. V and J are truncated by 5 bases and 6 bases respectively, leaving an intervening sequence of 8 bases. Sequences LGHNA (CDR1) and YNFKEQ (CDR2) are obtained from the germline V gene. The study at large found these results: VDJdb matching was skewed toward anti-spike CD8 responses and likely underestimated virus-specific expansions, missing private and CD4 specificities.

The library was obtained by 5' RACE. Sequencing instrument: NextSeq 500. Unique molecular identifiers were attached to individual cDNA molecules in the TCR library protocol so that sequencing error and PCR bias could be corrected. Sequencing covered both TCR alpha and beta chains, and within each sample the abundances of alpha and beta sequences were tightly co-correlated. The published analysis was carried out like this. Decombinator V4 was used to annotate TCR sequences for V gene, J gene and CDR3. TCRs were defined as expanded if a significant change between any two time points was detected under a Poisson model with p below 0.0001. TCR abundances were normalised to the total number of TCRs sequenced per sample and were expressed as counts per million. MAIT TCRs were defined by TRAV1-2 paired with TRAJ12, TRAJ20 or TRAJ33, and iNKT TCRs by TRAV10 paired with TRAJ18. A search of VDJdb, accessed on 1 November 2021, was run for TCRs annotated to CMV, EBV and SARS-CoV-2, with TCRs annotated for multiple antigens excluded. TCRdb cleaned the public reads at Q25 with fastp, built clones with MiXCR and kept in-frame beta chains. Entries that share a CDR3 protein sequence are merged under the most common genes and DNA. TCRdb's processing, not the study's, gives the V and J calls here. In this sample the table shows just under 65,000 distinct CDR3 sequences, over 4.5% of which occur a single time. 3% to 3.5% of the sample is taken by the ten largest.

Source: whole blood, taken at baseline. The rearranged segments are TRBV4-2 and TRBJ2-7, with TRBD1 tentatively as D gene (5 bases match). The sequence derives from an adult who was a healthcare worker with PCR-confirmed SARS-CoV-2 infection or an uninfected control (not recorded which). The CDR3 in this case is CASSVGPEQYF. The nucleotide sequence reads TGTGCCAGCAGCGTGGGGCCCGAGCAGTACTTC.